This TCR beta chain stems from a study of blood T cell repertoires in COVID-19. Across the study: Donors in the United States, Italy and Spain gave samples during acute or convalescent COVID-19. Sources were T cells, B-cell-depleted T cells, or PBMCs; the material itself was cDNA or gDNA.

Germline assignment: CDR1 SGHRS and CDR2 YFSETQ. The V and J ends lost 6 bases and 1 base respectively, with 13 bases between them. There are 14 residues in the CDR3. Authors' analysis steps: Nucleated cell number was recorded as an estimate derived from reference gene primer amplification. Profiled with immunoSEQ multiplex PCR; TCRdb holds only in-frame clones, not every one. For V, J and clone size, that table is used; D and trimming come from the DNA. The sample has about 130,000 clones; around 87% are singletons. This clone was observed a single time. This clonotype originated in a woman aged 55-70 years with acute or convalescent COVID-19. Material: peripheral blood. The chain combines TRBV5-1 with TRBJ1-1; a possible D gene is TRBD1 (6 bases). The CDR3 sequence: CASIKDSANTEAFF. The CDR3 DNA reads TGCGCCAGCATTAAGGACAGCGCGAACACTGAAGCTTTCTTT.